This record covers a single T cell receptor beta chain. J was trimmed by 5 bases and V by 3 bases; bases with no gene match: 4. CDR1 and CDR2 (germline): LNHNV, YYDKDF (reference sequence). The CDR3 sequence is 14 residues long. Clones were sequenced by immunoSEQ multiplex PCR, and TCRdb holds only the in-frame ones, with some missing. Among under 150,000 clones listed, about nine tenths were seen once. This record belongs to a study of T cells after somatic rescue of genetic block. The clonotype originates from a young woman. The rearrangement uses TRBV15 and TRBJ1-2; 9 bases align to TRBD1. The sequenced sample was peripheral blood mononuclear cells (PBMCs). This chain's CDR3 is CATSRAGTGYGYTF. The CDR3 DNA reads as TGTGCCACCAGCAGGGCCGGGACAGGGTATGGCTACACCTTC.